A single sample gave rise to the 27 T cell receptor beta chains below, sequenced in a study of blood T cell repertoires in COVID-19. Sequencing was performed with immunoSEQ multiplex PCR; in TCRdb, only in-frame clones are kept and a portion is missing. The sample carries 100,000 to 150,000 clones, 70% to 90% recorded once. The sample comprised peripheral blood. These receptor sequences come from a woman between 50 and 59 years old with acute or convalescent COVID-19.

This rearrangement joins TRBV28 to TRBJ2-1; weak D call: TRBD2 (5 bases). Per germline, CDR1 MDHEN and CDR2 SYDVKM. This CDR3 region has 14 residues. V lost 7 bases and J lost 2, with 12 bases in between. The CDR3 DNA sequence: TGTGCCAGCAAAACCGGGGATCCCTACAATGAGCAGTTCTTC. Its protein is CASKTGDPYNEQFF.

The V and J genes are TRBV5-1 and TRBJ1-4; 12 nucleotides align to TRBD1. CDR1 and CDR2 from the germline V gene are SGHRS and YFSETQ. V was pared by 4 bases and J by 3 bases, with 4 bases of the junction left unmatched. This CDR3 is 16 amino acids long. CDR3 region: CASSRGQGASNEKLFF. The CDR3, as DNA: TGCGCCAGCAGCAGGGGACAGGGGGCGTCTAATGAAAAACTGTTTTTT.

The chain is built from TRBV2 and TRBJ2-5, with D possibly being TRBD2 (5 bases). The germline gives CDR1 SNHLY, CDR2 FYNNEI. Trimming left V 7 bases short and J 5 bases short, with 17 bases between. The CDR3 is made up of 14 amino acids. CDR3 nucleotide sequence: TGTGCCAGCACCGATCCGGGGTTCTTGGAGACCCAGTACTTC. Its translation: CASTDPGFLETQYF.

CDR3 DNA sequence: TGCAGCGTTCCGGACATATACAATGAGCAGTTCTTC. It translates to CSVPDIYNEQFF. The genes are TRBV29-1 and TRBJ2-1; D might be TRBD1 (5 bases). Trimming took off 5 bases at V and 4 bases at J, with 9 bases between the two ends. The CDR3 covers 12 residues. Germline CDR1 SQVTM, CDR2 ANQGSEA.

This clone was found once. This sequence joins TRBV28 and TRBJ2-7; 7 nucleotides match TRBD1. This CDR3 is built from 12 residues. Germline CDR1 and CDR2: MDHEN and SYDVKM. Trimming removed 8 bases from V and 2 bases from J; junction bases left unmatched: 3. CDR3 DNA: TGTGCCAGCGGCGACAGGGCCTACGAGCAGTACTTC. Encoded protein: CASGDRAYEQYF.

This rearrangement joins TRBV5-8 to TRBJ2-2; 8 nucleotides agree with TRBD1. CDR1 and CDR2 from the germline V gene are SGHTS and YDEGEE. V shed 4 bases, J shed 0 bases, and the junction held 11 bases outside the gene matches. The CDR3 covers 18 residues. CDR3 nucleotides: TGTGCCAGCAGCGGGTGGACAGGGACAGATGCGAACACCGGGGAGCTGTTTTTT. Protein sequence: CASSGWTGTDANTGELFF.

This chain uses TRBV2 with TRBJ2-1; 11 bases are shared with TRBD2. Germline V gene lookup returns CDR1 SNHLY and CDR2 FYNNEI. The J segment lost 12 bases and the V segment lost 6 bases, leaving 10 bases of the junction unmatched. The CDR3 spans 14 residues. For the CDR3, the DNA is TGTGCCAGCAGGGGGACTAGCGGTCCCTCTGTGCAGTTCTTC. Translating gives CASRGTSGPSVQFF.

This clone showed up just a few times. The rearrangement uses TRBV10-3 and TRBJ2-5; D is unclear. Trimming took 4 bases from V and 2 from J, leaving 5 bases between them. The CDR3 consists of 12 residues. Germline V gene lookup returns CDR1 ENHRY and CDR2 SYGVKD. This chain's CDR3 is CAISAGQETQYF. The CDR3 region has the DNA TGTGCCATCAGTGCCGGTCAAGAGACCCAGTACTTC.

The rearrangement links TRBV5-4 to TRBJ2-7; TRBD2 is a possible D gene (5 bases). The germline CDR1 and CDR2 sequences are SGHNT and YYREEE (reference sequence). The V gene lost 9 bases and the J gene lost 5 bases, with 21 bases spanning the gap. This CDR3 comprises 14 residues. CDR3 DNA sequence: TGTGCCACCGGTCGGGAATTGGTCGGGAACGAGCAGTACTTC. Translating gives CATGRELVGNEQYF.

The chain carries TRBV9 and TRBJ1-4; no firm D call. CDR1 SGDLS and CDR2 YYNGEE come from the germline V gene. Trimming cost V 4 bases and J 0 bases, with 10 bases left between them. This CDR3 region has 15 residues. The CDR3 spells CASSPRSATNEKLFF. The CDR3 bases are TGTGCCAGCAGCCCCCGTAGTGCAACTAATGAAAAACTGTTTTTT.

The chain couples TRBV10-3 to TRBJ1-2; possible D gene TRBD1, 6 bases. CDR3 length: 13 residues. CDR1 and CDR2 from the germline V gene are ENHRY and SYGVKD. The V end lost 4 bases, the J end lost 4 bases, and 10 bases lay between the germline ends. For the CDR3, the DNA is TGTGCCATCAGTGGGACAGAATTCTATGGCTACACCTTC. This encodes CAISGTEFYGYTF.

The chain combines TRBV29-1 with TRBJ2-7, with 7 bases aligning to TRBD1. The CDR3 spans 13 residues. Unmatched junction bases numbered 6, after V lost 5 bases and J lost 2 bases. CDR1 and CDR2 (germline): SQVTM, ANQGSEA. The CDR3 bases are TGCAGCGTTCAGGGACAGTCAACCTACGAGCAGTACTTC. This codes for CSVQGQSTYEQYF.

This clone came up a few times. The J gene is TRBJ1-1, the V gene TRBV10-3; no reliable D call. The CDR3 is 14 amino acids. V gave up 3 bases and J gave up 3 bases, with 11 bases separating them. The germline V gene has CDR1 ENHRY and CDR2 SYGVKD. DNA for the CDR3: TGTGCCATCAGTGATAGTGGGAGAGACACTGAAGCTTTCTTT. Protein sequence: CAISDSGRDTEAFF.

This chain links TRBV3-1 (or the pseudogene TRBV3-2) with TRBJ1-3; D gene ambiguous. This CDR3 is built from 16 residues. The ends were cut back, 0 bases at V and 4 bases at J, with 13 bases in the middle. Germline CDR1 and CDR2: LGHDT and YNNKEL (reference sequence). Written as DNA, the CDR3 is TGTGCCAGCAGCCAAGAAAGAAGCCACCTAGGAAACACCATATATTTT. The encoded protein is CASSQERSHLGNTIYF.

The chain combines TRBV3-1 (or the pseudogene TRBV3-2) with TRBJ1-2; possible D gene TRBD1, 5 bases. CDR1 and CDR2 from the germline V gene are LGHDT and YNNKEL (reference sequence). The V and J ends lost 3 bases and 3 bases respectively, with 11 bases between them. The CDR3 sequence is 14 residues long. The CDR3 DNA sequence: TGTGCCAGCAGCCACCGGGGGGGGGACTATGGCTACACCTTC. Amino acid sequence: CASSHRGGDYGYTF.

V gene TRBV11-2 combines with J gene TRBJ1-2; 7 nucleotides line up with TRBD1. This CDR3 is built from 14 residues. V shed 3 bases, J shed 14 bases, and the junction held 15 bases outside the gene matches. Germline assignment: CDR1 SGHAT and CDR2 FQNNGV. DNA of the CDR3: TGTGCCAGCAGCTTGATCTCCGGGACAGTATATGTGACCTTC. Amino acid sequence: CASSLISGTVYVTF.

The J gene is TRBJ1-2, the V gene TRBV27; no firm D call. This CDR3 has 15 amino acids. CDR1 and CDR2 (germline): MNHEY, SMNVEV (reference sequence). V was shortened by 2 bases and J by 4 bases, with 14 bases between the two germline ends. The CDR3 spells CASSLNIGGGYGYTF. The CDR3, as DNA: TGTGCCAGCAGTTTAAATATCGGTGGTGGCTATGGCTACACCTTC.

This chain joins TRBV29-1 and TRBJ2-4; D remains ambiguous. Germline V gene data show CDR1 as SQVTM and CDR2 as ANQGSEA. The ends were cut back, 5 bases at V and 9 bases at J, with 14 bases in the middle. The CDR3 is 12 residues long. In nucleotides, the CDR3 is TGCAGCGTTCGCACCCCTCGAGGCATTCAGTACTTC. It is translated as CSVRTPRGIQYF.

The chain uses TRBV29-1 and TRBJ1-3, with D tentatively TRBD1 (6 bases). This CDR3 is 13 amino acids long. Germline V gene lookup returns CDR1 SQVTM and CDR2 ANQGSEA. Trimming removed 7 bases at V and 3 bases at J, with 13 bases between. CDR3 nucleotide sequence: TGCAGCGCCAACAGGGAAGATGGAAACACCATATATTTT. Translated, it gives CSANREDGNTIYF.

This clone was picked up a small number of times. V and J are TRBV2 and TRBJ1-6, with no clear D. This CDR3 is built from 15 residues. Germline V gene sequence: CDR1 SNHLY, CDR2 FYNNEI. V lost 8 bases to trimming and J lost 5 bases, with 16 bases between them. In nucleotides, the CDR3 is TGTGCCAGCCTAGTAGGAGGATGGGATAATTCACCCCTCCACTTT. It yields the protein CASLVGGWDNSPLHF. The full variable domain, completed using reference TRBV2 and TRBJ1-6, is EPEVTQTPSHQVTQMGQEVILRCVPISNHLYFYWYRQILGQKVEFLVSFYNNEISEKSEIFDDQFSVERPDGSNFTLKIRSTKLEDSAMYFCASLVGGWDNSPLHFGNGTRLTVT.

The V call is TRBV11-2, the J call TRBJ1-6; D might be TRBD1 (5 bases). V gave up 0 bases and J gave up 6 bases, with 9 bases separating them. There are 15 residues in the CDR3. Germline V gene data show CDR1 as SGHAT and CDR2 as FQNNGV. CDR3 in DNA: TGTGCCAGCAGCTTAGAGCCAGGGCCTAATTCACCCCTCCACTTT. It encodes CASSLEPGPNSPLHF.

The chain joins TRBV29-1 to TRBJ2-1; perhaps TRBD2 as D (5 bases). V was trimmed by 6 bases and J by 4 bases, leaving 13 bases between them. This CDR3 comprises 13 residues. The germline gives CDR1 SQVTM, CDR2 ANQGSEA. CDR3 DNA: TGCAGCGTGCCCGGACTCGCGTACAATGAGCAGTTCTTC. Translation gives CSVPGLAYNEQFF.

The chain has TRBV6-5 and TRBJ1-5; no definite D call. V dropped 8 bases and J dropped 4 bases, with 6 bases sitting between them. The CDR3 has 11 amino acids. The V gene's germline CDR1 is MNHEY and CDR2 SVGAGI. The CDR3 bases are TGTGCCAGCGCAGGAAATCAGCCCCAGCATTTT. As protein: CASAGNQPQHF.

This clone has just a few counts. For the CDR3, the DNA is TGTGCCAGCAGCGCCCTCCCAACTAATGGCTACACCTTC. It translates to CASSALPTNGYTF. The chain uses TRBV7-9 and TRBJ1-2; D remains unclear. From germline, CDR1 is SEHNR and CDR2 FQNEAQ (reference sequence). The V end lost 5 bases, the J end lost 6 bases, and 13 bases lay between the germline ends. This CDR3 has 13 residues.

This clone was seen a handful of times. V and J are TRBV19 and TRBJ1-5, with D unclear. V was cut by 5 bases and J by 4 bases, with 12 bases left in between. The CDR3 is made up of 14 amino acids. Germline lookup yields CDR1 LNHDA and CDR2 SQIVND (reference sequence). In DNA, the CDR3 is TGTGCCAGTAGTCCGTGGCAGGAAAATCAGCCCCAGCATTTT. Protein sequence: CASSPWQENQPQHF.

The chain recombines TRBV3-1 (or the pseudogene TRBV3-2) with TRBJ2-1; D possibly corresponds to TRBD2 (5 bases). Germline V gene data show CDR1 as LGHDT and CDR2 as YNNKEL (reference sequence). V was clipped by 7 bases and J by 0 bases, with 13 bases between them. The CDR3 contains 15 residues. The CDR3 loop reads CASTRDSGSYNEQFF. CDR3 coding DNA: TGTGCCAGCACCCGGGATTCTGGCTCCTACAATGAGCAGTTCTTC.

This chain joins TRBV18 and TRBJ1-1; no firm D call. Trimming took 0 bases from V and 1 from J, leaving 9 bases between them. The V gene's germline CDR1 is KGHSH and CDR2 LQKENI. There are 15 residues in the CDR3. The CDR3 loop is CASSPPSSGNTEAFF. CDR3 nucleotides: TGTGCCAGCTCACCACCGTCGTCGGGGAACACTGAAGCTTTCTTT.